What follows are 21 T cell receptor beta chains derived from one specimen sequenced in a study of blood T cell repertoires in COVID-19. Assay used: immunoSEQ multiplex PCR; TCRdb lists only in-frame clones, some missing. The sample holds about 190,000 clones, approximately 88% seen once. The sample was peripheral blood. These receptors were collected from a woman aged 30 to 39 with acute or convalescent COVID-19.

This chain joins TRBV6-5 and TRBJ1-1; 7 nucleotides align to TRBD1. The CDR3 extends over 13 amino acids. The germline CDR1 and CDR2 sequences are MNHEY and SVGAGI. Trimming cost V 5 bases and J 8 bases; bases outside gene matches: 8. Written as DNA, the CDR3 is TGTGCCAGCAGTAAACCATCGGACAGGGAAGCTTTCTTT. It codes for CASSKPSDREAFF.

The rearrangement joins TRBV12-5 to TRBJ2-1; no reliable D call. V lost 6 bases and J lost 9, with 9 bases in between. CDR3 length equals 11 residues. Germline assignment: CDR1 LGHNT and CDR2 FRNRAP. The CDR3 here is CASGLSSEQFF. CDR3 nucleotide sequence: TGTGCTAGTGGCCTTAGTAGTGAGCAGTTCTTC.

V and J are TRBV5-1 and TRBJ2-1; weak D call: TRBD1 (5 bases). V lost 2 bases and J 0 bases, leaving 15 bases between the germline ends. The CDR3 totals 17 residues. CDR1 and CDR2 (germline): SGHRS, YFSETQ. In nucleotides, the CDR3 is TGCGCCAGCAGCTTTGGGGCTGGTCTTAGCTCCTACAATGAGCAGTTCTTC. The encoded protein is CASSFGAGLSSYNEQFF.

V and J are TRBV3-1 (or the pseudogene TRBV3-2) and TRBJ1-1; possibly TRBD1 for D (6 bases). The CDR3 loop spans 13 amino acids. V was pared by 1 base and J by 11 bases, with 14 bases between. Germline CDR1 and CDR2: LGHDT and YNNKEL (reference sequence). The CDR3, as DNA: TGTGCCAGCAGCCAAGGGTACAGGGTGCGGGCTTTCTTT. It is translated as CASSQGYRVRAFF.

V usage is TRBV6-5 and J usage is TRBJ1-2; 7 bases are a match to TRBD1. Germline V gene data show CDR1 as MNHEY and CDR2 as SVGAGI. There are 13 residues in the CDR3. The trim removed 6 bases at V and 3 bases at J, leaving 4 bases unmatched. The CDR3 region has the DNA TGTGCCAGCAGGACAGGGTTTCACTATGGCTACACCTTC. Protein product: CASRTGFHYGYTF.

The J gene is TRBJ2-1, the V gene TRBV6-5; D is possibly TRBD2 (5 bases). V dropped 6 bases and J dropped 4 bases, with 10 bases sitting between them. The length of the CDR3 is 13 residues. Looked up from germline, CDR1 is MNHEY and CDR2 is SVGAGI. The CDR3 DNA reads as TGTGCCAGCAGCGAGGGTATTTACAATGAGCAGTTCTTC. This translates into CASSEGIYNEQFF.

The rearrangement uses TRBV11-2 and TRBJ2-1; 7 bases fit TRBD1. Trimming took 1 base from V and 4 from J; bases not matched to a gene: 4. The germline gives CDR1 SGHAT, CDR2 FQNNGV. The CDR3 loop spans 15 amino acids. This CDR3 is CASSLGGTAYNEQFF. CDR3 sequence (DNA): TGTGCCAGCAGCTTAGGAGGGACAGCATACAATGAGCAGTTCTTC. The full variable domain, with the rest looked up from reference TRBV11-2 and TRBJ2-1, is EAGVAQSPRYKIIEKRQSVAFWCNPISGHATLYWYQQILGQGPKLLIQFQNNGVVDDSQLPKDRFSAERLKGVDSTLKIQPAKLEDSAVYLCASSLGGTAYNEQFFGPGTRLTVL.

The genes are TRBV10-2 and TRBJ2-1; 9 bases map to TRBD2. Looked up from germline, CDR1 is WSHSY and CDR2 is SAAADI. This CDR3 has 14 amino acids. The V segment lost 5 bases and the J segment 9 bases; nucleotides outside the gene matches: 8. CDR3 sequence reads: CASSFPSGELEQFF. In nucleotides, the CDR3 is TGCGCCAGCAGTTTCCCTAGCGGGGAGCTTGAGCAGTTCTTC.

V and J are TRBV11-2 and TRBJ1-1; no clear D gene. Germline V gene lookup returns CDR1 SGHAT and CDR2 FQNNGV. The ends were cut back, 1 base at V and 3 bases at J, with 9 bases in the middle. The CDR3 has 14 amino acids. The CDR3 region has the DNA TGTGCCAGCAGCTTAGGGTACGGGTACACTGAAGCTTTCTTT. It specifies CASSLGYGYTEAFF. The full variable domain, in which reference TRBV11-2 and TRBJ1-1 provide the parts outside the CDR3, is EAGVAQSPRYKIIEKRQSVAFWCNPISGHATLYWYQQILGQGPKLLIQFQNNGVVDDSQLPKDRFSAERLKGVDSTLKIQPAKLEDSAVYLCASSLGYGYTEAFFGQGTRLTVV.

V usage is TRBV5-1 and J usage is TRBJ1-1; D call uncertain. The germline CDR1 and CDR2 sequences are SGHRS and YFSETQ. The CDR3 spans 13 residues. V lost 3 bases to trimming and J lost 3 bases, with 9 bases between them. CDR3 region: CASSSPQDTEAFF. CDR3 nucleotides: TGCGCCAGCAGCTCCCCGCAGGACACTGAAGCTTTCTTT.

This chain links TRBV29-1 with TRBJ2-3; 10 nucleotides agree with TRBD2. Germline V gives CDR1 SQVTM, CDR2 ANQGSEA. Trimming at V came to 2 bases and at J to 5 bases, leaving 4 bases not matched to a gene. The length of the CDR3 is 14 residues. Written as DNA, the CDR3 is TGCAGCGTTGAATCTAGCGGGAGAGGAGATACGCAGTATTTT. It codes for CSVESSGRGDTQYF.

This clone was counted between two and nine times. V usage is TRBV10-1 and J usage is TRBJ1-1; D is perhaps TRBD1 (6 bases). The CDR3 is made up of 14 amino acids. Germline values: CDR1 WNHNN, CDR2 SYGVQD (reference sequence). V was cut by 5 bases and J by 6 bases, with 16 bases left in between. The CDR3 DNA reads as TGCGCCAGCAGTAAAACTAGGGGGAAGCCTGAAGCTTTCTTT. Its protein is CASSKTRGKPEAFF.

The V and J genes are TRBV27 and TRBJ2-7; a possible D gene is TRBD2 (5 bases). The CDR3 contains 13 residues. Trimming left V 5 bases short and J 4 bases short, with 12 bases between. Germline values: CDR1 MNHEY, CDR2 SMNVEV (reference sequence). CDR3 DNA sequence: TGTGCCAGCAGTCTACCGGGGTTTTACGAGCAGTACTTC. This encodes CASSLPGFYEQYF.

The gene calls are TRBV5-1 and TRBJ2-5, with D possibly being TRBD1 (6 bases). V lost 9 bases to trimming and J lost 1 base, with 10 bases between them. Germline V gene lookup returns CDR1 SGHRS and CDR2 YFSETQ. The CDR3 has 12 amino acids. CDR3 loop: CATGQSQETQYF. The CDR3, as DNA: TGCGCCACCGGACAGAGCCAAGAGACCCAGTACTTC.

The chain combines TRBV5-1 with TRBJ1-2; 7 bases fit TRBD1. The V and J ends lost 4 bases and 8 bases, in that order; junction bases with no gene match: 5. This CDR3 has 12 amino acids. Germline loops: CDR1 SGHRS, CDR2 YFSETQ. This CDR3 reads CASSKGGSGYTF. CDR3 bases: TGCGCCAGCAGCAAAGGGGGCAGCGGCTACACCTTC.

The V call is TRBV28, the J call TRBJ2-5, with 12 nucleotides matching TRBD2. CDR1 is MDHEN and CDR2 is SYDVKM in the germline V gene. V was clipped by 7 bases and J by 4 bases; unmatched bases: 10. The CDR3 length is 16 residues. This CDR3 is CASNQLAGGFGETQYF. DNA of the CDR3: TGTGCCAGCAATCAACTAGCGGGAGGATTCGGAGAGACCCAGTACTTC.

V gene TRBV6-5 combines with J gene TRBJ1-5; no definite D call. The germline gives CDR1 MNHEY, CDR2 SVGAGI. V lost 0 bases and J lost 4, with 4 bases in between. This CDR3 is built from 13 residues. CDR3 sequence (DNA): TGTGCCAGCAGTTACTCCGAGAATCAGCCCCAGCATTTT. Amino acids: CASSYSENQPQHF.

The genes are TRBV20-1 and TRBJ2-1; 7 bases are shared with TRBD1. The germline gives CDR1 DFQATT, CDR2 SNEGSKA (reference sequence). V lost 3 bases to trimming and J lost 10 bases; unmatched junction nucleotides: 0. The CDR3 is 10 amino acids. The DNA of the CDR3 is TGCAGTGCTAGGGACAGGGAGCAGTTCTTC. Its translation is CSARDREQFF.

The chain is built from TRBV12-3 or TRBV12-4 and TRBJ2-6; D remains unclear. Trimming cost V 4 bases and J 2 bases, with 3 bases left between them. The CDR3 runs to 13 residues. CDR3: CASSSTGANVLTF. CDR3 sequence (DNA): TGTGCCAGCAGTTCAACTGGGGCCAACGTCCTGACTTTC.

This chain uses TRBV20-1 with TRBJ2-3, with a possible D match to TRBD2 (6 bases). V shed 6 bases and J shed 4 bases, with 8 bases lying between them. Germline loops: CDR1 DFQATT, CDR2 SNEGSKA (reference sequence). This CDR3 comprises 11 residues. CDR3 nucleotides: TGCAGTGCACCGGGGGCAGATACGCAGTATTTT. This codes for CSAPGADTQYF.

The chain links TRBV3-1 (or the pseudogene TRBV3-2) to TRBJ2-5, with D unresolved. This CDR3 is built from 15 residues. Trimming shortened V by 0 bases and J by 2 bases, and 10 bases separated the two germline ends. Germline-derived CDR1 and CDR2 are LGHDT and YNNKEL (reference sequence). CDR3 in amino acids: CASSQDLARQETQYF. The CDR3 DNA follows: TGTGCCAGCAGCCAAGATCTTGCCAGACAAGAGACCCAGTACTTC.